This T cell receptor beta chain was observed in a study of T cells in Graves' hyperthyroidism and ophthalmopathy. Findings of the study overall: In the blood, most expanded thyroid clonotypes above 0.001 appeared as well.

Germline V gene lookup returns CDR1 PRHDT and CDR2 FYEKMQ (reference sequence). This CDR3 spans 15 amino acids. As regards this clonotype: Its target is unknown. One end of the junction varies from germline; a read error may be responsible.

Using RNA transcripts as the source, TCR beta CDR3 regions were amplified. With the HTBI primer set, the TCR CDR3 went through a first round of RT-PCR. TCRdb processed the multiplex PCR reads anew with MiXCR; each CDR3 protein has one entry. The table lists about 620,000 distinct CDR3 sequences, around 15% of them singletons, with approximately 3.9% in the top ten. This clonotype originated in a woman in her twenties or thirties with Graves' hyperthyroidism. V usage is TRBV13 and J usage is TRBJ2-3; TRBD2 might be the D (5 bases). The sample taken for sequencing was blood. CDR3 nucleotide sequence: TGTGCCAGCAGCCCCCGTGAGGGCGGCACAGATACGCAGTATTTC. It encodes CASSPREGGTDTQYF.